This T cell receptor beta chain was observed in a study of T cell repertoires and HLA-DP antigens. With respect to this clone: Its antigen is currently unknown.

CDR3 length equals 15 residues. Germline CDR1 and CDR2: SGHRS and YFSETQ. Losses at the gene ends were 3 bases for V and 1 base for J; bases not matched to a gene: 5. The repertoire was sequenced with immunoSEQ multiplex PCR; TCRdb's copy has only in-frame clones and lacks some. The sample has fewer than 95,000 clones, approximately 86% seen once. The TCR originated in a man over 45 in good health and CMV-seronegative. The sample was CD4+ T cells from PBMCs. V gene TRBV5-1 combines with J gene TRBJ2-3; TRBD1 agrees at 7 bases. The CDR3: CASSSDREGTDTQYF. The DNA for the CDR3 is TGCGCCAGCAGCTCCGACAGGGAAGGCACAGATACGCAGTATTTT. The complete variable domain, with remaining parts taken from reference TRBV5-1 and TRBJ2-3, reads KAGVTQTPRYLIKTRGQQVTLSCSPISGHRSVSWYQQTPGQGLQFLFEYFSETQRNKGNFPGRFSGRQFSNSRSEMNVSTLELGDSALYLCASSSDREGTDTQYFGPGTRLTVL.